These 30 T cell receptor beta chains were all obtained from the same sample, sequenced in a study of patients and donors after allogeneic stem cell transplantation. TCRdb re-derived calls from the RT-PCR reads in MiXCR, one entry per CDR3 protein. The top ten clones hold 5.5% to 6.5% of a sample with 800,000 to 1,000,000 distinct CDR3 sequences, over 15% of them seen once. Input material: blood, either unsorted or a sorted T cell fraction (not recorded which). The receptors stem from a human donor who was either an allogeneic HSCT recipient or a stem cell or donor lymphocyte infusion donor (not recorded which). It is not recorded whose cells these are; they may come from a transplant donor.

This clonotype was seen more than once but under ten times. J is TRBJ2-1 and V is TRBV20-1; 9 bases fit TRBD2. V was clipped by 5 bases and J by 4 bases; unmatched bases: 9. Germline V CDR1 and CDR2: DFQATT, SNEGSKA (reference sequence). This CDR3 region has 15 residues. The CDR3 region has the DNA TGCAGTGCTTACACTCCGGGACTAGCATACAATGAGCAGTTCTTC. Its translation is CSAYTPGLAYNEQFF.

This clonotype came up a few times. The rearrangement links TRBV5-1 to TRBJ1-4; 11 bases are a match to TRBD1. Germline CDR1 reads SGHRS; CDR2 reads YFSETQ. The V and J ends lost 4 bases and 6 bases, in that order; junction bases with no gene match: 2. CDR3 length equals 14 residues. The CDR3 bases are TGCGCCAGCAGCCGGACAGGGGGCTATGAAAAACTGTTTTTT. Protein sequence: CASSRTGGYEKLFF.

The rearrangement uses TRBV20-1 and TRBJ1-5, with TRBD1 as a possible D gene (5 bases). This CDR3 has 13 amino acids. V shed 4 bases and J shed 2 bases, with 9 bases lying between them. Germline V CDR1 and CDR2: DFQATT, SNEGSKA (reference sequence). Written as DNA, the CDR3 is TGCAGTGCTAACCGACAGCGCAATCAGCCCCAGCATTTT. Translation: CSANRQRNQPQHF.

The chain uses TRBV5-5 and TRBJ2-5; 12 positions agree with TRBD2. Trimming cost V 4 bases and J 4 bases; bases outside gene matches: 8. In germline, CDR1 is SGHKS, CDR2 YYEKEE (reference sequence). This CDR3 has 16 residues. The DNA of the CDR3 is TGTGCCAGCAGCCTAGCCCTGACTAGCGGGAGAGAGACCCAGTACTTC. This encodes CASSLALTSGRETQYF.

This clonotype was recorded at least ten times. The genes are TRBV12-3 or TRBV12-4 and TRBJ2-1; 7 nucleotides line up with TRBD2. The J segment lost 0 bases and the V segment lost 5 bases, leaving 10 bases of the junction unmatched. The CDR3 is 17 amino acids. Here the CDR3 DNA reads TGTGCCAGCAGTCCAATTCTACTAGCGTTCTCCTACAATGAGCAGTTCTTC. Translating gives CASSPILLAFSYNEQFF.

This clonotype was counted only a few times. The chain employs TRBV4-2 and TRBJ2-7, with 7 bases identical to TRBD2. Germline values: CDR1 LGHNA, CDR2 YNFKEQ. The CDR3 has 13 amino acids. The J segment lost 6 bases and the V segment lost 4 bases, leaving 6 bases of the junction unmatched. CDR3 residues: CASSPRRGSEQYF. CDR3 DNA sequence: TGTGCCAGCAGCCCCCGGCGGGGGTCCGAGCAGTACTTC.

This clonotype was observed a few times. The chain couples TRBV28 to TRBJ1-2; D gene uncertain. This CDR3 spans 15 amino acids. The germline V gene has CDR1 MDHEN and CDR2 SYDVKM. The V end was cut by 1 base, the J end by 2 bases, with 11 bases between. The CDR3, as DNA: TGTGCCAGCAGTTTATCAGCGGGAACGAACTATGGCTACACCTTC. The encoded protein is CASSLSAGTNYGYTF.

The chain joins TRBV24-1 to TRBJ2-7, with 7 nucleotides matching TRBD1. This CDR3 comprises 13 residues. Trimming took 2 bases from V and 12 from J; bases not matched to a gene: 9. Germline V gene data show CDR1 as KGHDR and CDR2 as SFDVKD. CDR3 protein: CATSDSQGVRLYF. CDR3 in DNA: TGTGCCACCAGTGATTCCCAGGGGGTGAGGCTGTACTTC.

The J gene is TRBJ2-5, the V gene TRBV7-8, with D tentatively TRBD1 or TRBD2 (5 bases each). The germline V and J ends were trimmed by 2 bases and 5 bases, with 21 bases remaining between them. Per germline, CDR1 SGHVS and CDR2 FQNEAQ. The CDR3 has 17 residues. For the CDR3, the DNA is TGTGCCAGCAGCTTACACTACAGGACCCTACGGGGTGAGACCCAGTACTTC. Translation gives CASSLHYRTLRGETQYF.

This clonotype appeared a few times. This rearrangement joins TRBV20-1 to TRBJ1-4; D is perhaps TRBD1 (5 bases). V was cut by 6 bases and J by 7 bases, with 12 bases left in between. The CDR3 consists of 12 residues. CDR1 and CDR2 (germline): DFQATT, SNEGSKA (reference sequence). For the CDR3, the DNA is TGCAGTGCCCTCCGAGGGGTTGAAAAACTGTTTTTT. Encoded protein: CSALRGVEKLFF.

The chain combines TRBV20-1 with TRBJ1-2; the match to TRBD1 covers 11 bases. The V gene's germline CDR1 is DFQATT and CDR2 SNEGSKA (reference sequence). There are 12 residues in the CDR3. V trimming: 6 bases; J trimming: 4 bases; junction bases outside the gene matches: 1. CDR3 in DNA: TGCAGTGCCGGGACAGGGGGCTATGGCTACACCTTC. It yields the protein CSAGTGGYGYTF.

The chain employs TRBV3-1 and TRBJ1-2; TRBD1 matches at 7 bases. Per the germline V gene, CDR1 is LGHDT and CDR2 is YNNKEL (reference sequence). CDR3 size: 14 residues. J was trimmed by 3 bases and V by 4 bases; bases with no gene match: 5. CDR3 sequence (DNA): TGTGCCAGCAGCCTAACTCAGGGGGACTATGGCTACACCTTC. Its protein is CASSLTQGDYGYTF.

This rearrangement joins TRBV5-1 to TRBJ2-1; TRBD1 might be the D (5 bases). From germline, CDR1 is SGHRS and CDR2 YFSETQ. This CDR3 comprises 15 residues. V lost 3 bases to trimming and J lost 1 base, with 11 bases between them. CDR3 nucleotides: TGCGCCAGCAGCTGGGGCGAAACATCCTACAATGAGCAGTTCTTC. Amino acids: CASSWGETSYNEQFF.

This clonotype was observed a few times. Here the CDR3 DNA reads TGTGCCAGCAGCTACGGACAGGGTTCCCGCGAGCAGTACTTC. Its translation is CASSYGQGSREQYF. The chain is built from TRBV3-1 and TRBJ2-7; 8 nucleotides align to TRBD1. This CDR3 region has 14 residues. V trimming: 5 bases; J trimming: 6 bases; junction bases outside the gene matches: 9. Germline CDR1 and CDR2: LGHDT and YNNKEL (reference sequence).

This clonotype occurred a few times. CDR3 sequence reads: CASSLVPGINIQYF. The CDR3 DNA follows: TGTGCCAGCAGTTTGGTGCCAGGGATAAACATTCAGTACTTC. The gene calls are TRBV27 and TRBJ2-4; D may be TRBD1 (5 bases). V shed 3 bases and J shed 6 bases, with 12 bases lying between them. The CDR3 is 14 amino acids. The germline V gene encodes CDR1 MNHEY and CDR2 SMNVEV (reference sequence).

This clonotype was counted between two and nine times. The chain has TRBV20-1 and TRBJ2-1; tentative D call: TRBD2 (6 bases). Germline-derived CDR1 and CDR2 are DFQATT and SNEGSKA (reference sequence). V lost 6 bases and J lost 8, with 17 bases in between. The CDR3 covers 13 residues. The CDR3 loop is CSARDFVSDEQFF. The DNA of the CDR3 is TGCAGTGCCCGGGACTTCGTTTCGGATGAGCAGTTCTTC.

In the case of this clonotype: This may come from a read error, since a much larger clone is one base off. The CDR3 DNA sequence: TGCAGCGTTGTAGGACAGCCTGGGTCAGGCTACGAGCAGTACTTC. This encodes CSVVGQPGSGYEQYF. The chain couples TRBV29-1 to TRBJ2-7, with D perhaps matching TRBD1 (6 bases). CDR1 and CDR2 from the germline V gene are SQVTM and ANQGSEA. Trimming left V 4 bases short and J 3 bases short, with 19 bases between. This CDR3 has 15 residues.

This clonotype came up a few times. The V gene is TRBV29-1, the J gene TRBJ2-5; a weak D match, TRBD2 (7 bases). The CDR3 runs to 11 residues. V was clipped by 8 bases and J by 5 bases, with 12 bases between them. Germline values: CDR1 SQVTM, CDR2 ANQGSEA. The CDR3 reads CSTQGGETQYF. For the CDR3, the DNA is TGCAGCACACAGGGAGGGGAGACCCAGTACTTC.

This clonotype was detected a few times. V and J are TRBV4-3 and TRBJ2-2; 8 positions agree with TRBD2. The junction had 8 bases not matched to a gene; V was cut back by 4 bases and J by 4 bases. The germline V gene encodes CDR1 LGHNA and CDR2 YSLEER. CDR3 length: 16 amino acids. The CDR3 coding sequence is TGCGCCAGCAGCCGTTTCGGGGGGGCAGGCACCGGGGAGCTGTTTTTT. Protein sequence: CASSRFGGAGTGELFF.

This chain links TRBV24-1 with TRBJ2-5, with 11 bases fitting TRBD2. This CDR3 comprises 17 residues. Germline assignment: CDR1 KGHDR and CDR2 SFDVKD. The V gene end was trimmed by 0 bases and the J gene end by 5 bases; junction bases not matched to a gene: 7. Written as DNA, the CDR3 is TGTGCCACCAGTGATTTGGTTAGCGGGGGGGCCTTTGAGACCCAGTACTTC. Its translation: CATSDLVSGGAFETQYF.

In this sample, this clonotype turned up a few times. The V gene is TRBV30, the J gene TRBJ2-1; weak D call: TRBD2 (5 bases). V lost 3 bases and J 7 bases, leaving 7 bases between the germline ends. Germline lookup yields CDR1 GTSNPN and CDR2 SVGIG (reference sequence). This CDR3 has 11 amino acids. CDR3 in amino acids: CAWSGGNEQFF. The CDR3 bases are TGTGCCTGGAGCGGCGGGAATGAGCAGTTCTTC.

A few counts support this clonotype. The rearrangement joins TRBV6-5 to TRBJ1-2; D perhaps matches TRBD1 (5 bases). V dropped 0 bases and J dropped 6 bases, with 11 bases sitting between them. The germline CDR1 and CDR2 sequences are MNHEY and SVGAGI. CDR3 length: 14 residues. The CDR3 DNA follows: TGTGCCAGCAGTTACTCTTCAGGGATTGATGGCTACACCTTC. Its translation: CASSYSSGIDGYTF.

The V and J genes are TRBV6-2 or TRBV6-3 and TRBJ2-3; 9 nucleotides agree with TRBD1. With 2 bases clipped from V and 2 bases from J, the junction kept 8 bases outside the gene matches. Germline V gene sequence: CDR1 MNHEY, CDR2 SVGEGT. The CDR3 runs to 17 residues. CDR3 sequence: CASSYAWDRAPTDTQYF. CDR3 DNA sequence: TGTGCCAGCAGTTACGCATGGGACAGGGCTCCCACAGATACGCAGTATTTT.

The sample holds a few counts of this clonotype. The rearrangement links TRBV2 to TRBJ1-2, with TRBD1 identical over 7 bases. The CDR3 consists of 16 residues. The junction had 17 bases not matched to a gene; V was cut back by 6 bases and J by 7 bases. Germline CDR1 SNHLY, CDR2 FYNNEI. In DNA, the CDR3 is TGTGCCAGCAGCGTTATGACAGGGAAGGAATTAGGTGGCTACACCTTC. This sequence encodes CASSVMTGKELGGYTF.

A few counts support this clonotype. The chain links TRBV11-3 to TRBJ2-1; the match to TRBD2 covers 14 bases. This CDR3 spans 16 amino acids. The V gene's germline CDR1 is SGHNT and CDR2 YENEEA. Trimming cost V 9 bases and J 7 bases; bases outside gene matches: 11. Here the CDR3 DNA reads TGTGCCAGTTCCCACCCGGGACTAGCGGGGGCGAATGAGCAGTTCTTC. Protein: CASSHPGLAGANEQFF.

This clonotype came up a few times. The CDR3 here is CASSQGSGNLETQYF. For the CDR3, the DNA is TGCGCCAGCAGCCAAGGATCGGGGAATCTGGAGACCCAGTACTTC. The chain employs TRBV4-1 and TRBJ2-5, with D possibly TRBD2 on 5 matching bases. Germline values: CDR1 MGHRA, CDR2 YSYEKL. V gave up 1 base and J gave up 5 bases, with 14 bases separating them. CDR3 length: 15 residues.

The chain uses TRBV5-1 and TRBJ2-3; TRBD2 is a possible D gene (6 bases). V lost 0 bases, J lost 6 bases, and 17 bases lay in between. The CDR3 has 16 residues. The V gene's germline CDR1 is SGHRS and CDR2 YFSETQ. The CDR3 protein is CASSLDGNTRGDTQYF. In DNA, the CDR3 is TGCGCCAGCAGCTTGGATGGAAATACCCGGGGGGATACGCAGTATTTT.

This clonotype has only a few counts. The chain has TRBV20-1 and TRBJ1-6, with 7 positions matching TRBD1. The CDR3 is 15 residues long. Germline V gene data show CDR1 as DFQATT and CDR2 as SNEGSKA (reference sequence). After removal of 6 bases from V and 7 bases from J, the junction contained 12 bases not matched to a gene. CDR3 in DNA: TGCAGTGCCCGTCACCTTGACAGGGCCAATTCACCCCTCCACTTT. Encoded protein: CSARHLDRANSPLHF.

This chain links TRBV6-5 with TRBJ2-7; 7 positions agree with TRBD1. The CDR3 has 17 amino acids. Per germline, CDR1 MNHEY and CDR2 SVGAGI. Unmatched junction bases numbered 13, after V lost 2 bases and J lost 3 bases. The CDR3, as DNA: TGTGCCAGCAGTTACCCAACACCCCGGGACAGAAGCTACGAGCAGTACTTC. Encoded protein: CASSYPTPRDRSYEQYF.

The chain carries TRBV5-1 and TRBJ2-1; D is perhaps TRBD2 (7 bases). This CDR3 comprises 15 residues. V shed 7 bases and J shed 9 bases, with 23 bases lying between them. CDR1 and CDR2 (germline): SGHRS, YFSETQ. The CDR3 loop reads CASSPIVGGPGEQFF. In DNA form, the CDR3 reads TGCGCCAGCTCACCGATCGTGGGGGGGCCGGGTGAGCAGTTCTTC.